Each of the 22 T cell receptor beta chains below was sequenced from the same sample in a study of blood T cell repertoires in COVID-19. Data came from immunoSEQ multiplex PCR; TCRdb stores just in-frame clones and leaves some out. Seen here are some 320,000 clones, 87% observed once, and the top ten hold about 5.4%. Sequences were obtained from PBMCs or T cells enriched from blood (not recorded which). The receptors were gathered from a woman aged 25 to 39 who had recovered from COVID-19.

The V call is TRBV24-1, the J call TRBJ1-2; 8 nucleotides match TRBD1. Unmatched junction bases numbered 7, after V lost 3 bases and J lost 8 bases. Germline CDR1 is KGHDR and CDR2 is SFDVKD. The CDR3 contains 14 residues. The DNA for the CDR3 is TGTGCCACCAGTGATCCCAGGGGGCCCTACGGCTACACCTTC. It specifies CATSDPRGPYGYTF.

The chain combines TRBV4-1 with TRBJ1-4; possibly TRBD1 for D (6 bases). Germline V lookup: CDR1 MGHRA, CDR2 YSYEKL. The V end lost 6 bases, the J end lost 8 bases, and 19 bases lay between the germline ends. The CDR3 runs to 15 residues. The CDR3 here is CASRQGWTVEEKLFF. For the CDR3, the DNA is TGCGCCAGCAGACAGGGATGGACGGTGGAGGAAAAACTGTTTTTT.

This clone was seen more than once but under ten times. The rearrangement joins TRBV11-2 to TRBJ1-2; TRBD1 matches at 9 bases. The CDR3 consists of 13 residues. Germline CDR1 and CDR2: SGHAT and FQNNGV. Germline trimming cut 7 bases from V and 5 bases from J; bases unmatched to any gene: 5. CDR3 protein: CASNPQGAYGYTF. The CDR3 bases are TGTGCCAGCAACCCACAGGGGGCATATGGCTACACCTTC.

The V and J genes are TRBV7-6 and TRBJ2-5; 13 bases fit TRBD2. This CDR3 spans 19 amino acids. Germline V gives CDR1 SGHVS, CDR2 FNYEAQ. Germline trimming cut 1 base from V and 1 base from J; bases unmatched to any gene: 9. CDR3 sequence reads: CASSLVGLAGATFQETQYF. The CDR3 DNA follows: TGTGCCAGCAGCTTAGTCGGACTAGCGGGGGCCACCTTCCAAGAGACCCAGTACTTC.

CDR3 protein: CASSMRSGGPTGTQYF. CDR3 sequence (DNA): TGTGCCAGTAGTATGCGAAGCGGGGGGCCCACTGGTACGCAGTATTTT. This chain connects TRBV19 to TRBJ2-3; 9 bases fit TRBD2. Trimming at V came to 3 bases and at J to 8 bases, leaving 12 bases not matched to a gene. The CDR3 covers 16 residues. The germline V gene has CDR1 LNHDA and CDR2 SQIVND (reference sequence).

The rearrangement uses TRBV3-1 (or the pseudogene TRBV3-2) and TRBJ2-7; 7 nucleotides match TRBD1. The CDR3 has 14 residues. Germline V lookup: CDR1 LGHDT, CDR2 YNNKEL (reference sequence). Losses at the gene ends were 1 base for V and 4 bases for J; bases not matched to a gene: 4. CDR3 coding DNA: TGTGCCAGCAGCCAAGCCGGGACAGATTACGAGCAGTACTTC. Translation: CASSQAGTDYEQYF.

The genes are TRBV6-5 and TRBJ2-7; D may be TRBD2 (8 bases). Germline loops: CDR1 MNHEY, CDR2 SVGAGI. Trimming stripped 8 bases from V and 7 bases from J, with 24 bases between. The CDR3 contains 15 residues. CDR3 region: CASVGPGGGRLEQYF. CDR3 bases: TGTGCCAGCGTGGGGCCGGGAGGGGGCCGGCTGGAGCAGTACTTC.

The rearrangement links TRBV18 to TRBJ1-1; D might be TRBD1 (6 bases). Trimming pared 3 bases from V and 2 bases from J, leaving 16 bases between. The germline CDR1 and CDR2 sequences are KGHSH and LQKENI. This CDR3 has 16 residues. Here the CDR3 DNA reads TGTGCCAGCTCACCTACCCCGGTACAGGGAAACACTGAAGCTTTCTTT. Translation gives CASSPTPVQGNTEAFF.

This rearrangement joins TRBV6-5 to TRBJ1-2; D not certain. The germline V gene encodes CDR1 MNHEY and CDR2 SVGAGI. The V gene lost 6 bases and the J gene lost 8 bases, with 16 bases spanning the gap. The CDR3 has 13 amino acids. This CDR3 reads CASSLDWMRGYTF. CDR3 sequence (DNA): TGTGCCAGCAGCCTGGACTGGATGCGCGGCTACACCTTC.

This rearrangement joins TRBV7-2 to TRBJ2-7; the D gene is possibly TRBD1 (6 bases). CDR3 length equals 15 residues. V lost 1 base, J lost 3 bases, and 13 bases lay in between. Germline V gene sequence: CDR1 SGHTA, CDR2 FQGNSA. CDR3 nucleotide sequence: TGTGCCAGCAGCTTAGTATCAGGGGCCGGCTACGAGCAGTACTTC. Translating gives CASSLVSGAGYEQYF.

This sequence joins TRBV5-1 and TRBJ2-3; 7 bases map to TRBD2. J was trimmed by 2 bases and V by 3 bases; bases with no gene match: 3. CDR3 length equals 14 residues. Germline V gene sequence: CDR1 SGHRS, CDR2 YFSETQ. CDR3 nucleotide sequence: TGCGCCAGCAGCTCACGGGGGGACACAGATACGCAGTATTTT. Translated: CASSSRGDTDTQYF.

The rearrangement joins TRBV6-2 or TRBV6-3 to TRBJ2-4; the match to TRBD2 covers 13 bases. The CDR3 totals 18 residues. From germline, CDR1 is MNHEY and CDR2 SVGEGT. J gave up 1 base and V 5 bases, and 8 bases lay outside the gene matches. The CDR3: CASSRLAGGPFAKNIQYF. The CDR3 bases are TGTGCCAGCAGTAGACTAGCGGGGGGTCCCTTCGCCAAAAACATTCAGTACTTC.

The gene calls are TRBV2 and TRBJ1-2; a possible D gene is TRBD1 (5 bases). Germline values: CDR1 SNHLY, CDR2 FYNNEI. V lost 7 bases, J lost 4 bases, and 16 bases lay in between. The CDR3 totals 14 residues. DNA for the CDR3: TGTGCCAGCAACGTAATGACAGATTCCTATGGCTACACCTTC. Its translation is CASNVMTDSYGYTF. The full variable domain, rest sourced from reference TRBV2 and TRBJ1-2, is EPEVTQTPSHQVTQMGQEVILRCVPISNHLYFYWYRQILGQKVEFLVSFYNNEISEKSEIFDDQFSVERPDGSNFTLKIRSTKLEDSAMYFCASNVMTDSYGYTFGSGTRLTVV.

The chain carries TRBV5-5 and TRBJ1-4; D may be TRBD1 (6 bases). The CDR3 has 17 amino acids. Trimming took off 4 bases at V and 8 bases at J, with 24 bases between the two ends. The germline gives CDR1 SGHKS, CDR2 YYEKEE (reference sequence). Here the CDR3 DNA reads TGTGCCAGCAGCATACGTCCACAGGGTTTTCAAATGGAAAAACTGTTTTTT. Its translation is CASSIRPQGFQMEKLFF. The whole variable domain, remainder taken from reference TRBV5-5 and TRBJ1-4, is DAGVTQSPTHLIKTRGQQVTLRCSPISGHKSVSWYQQVLGQGPQFIFQYYEKEERGRGNFPDRFSARQFPNYSSELNVNALLLGDSALYLCASSIRPQGFQMEKLFFGSGTQLSVL.

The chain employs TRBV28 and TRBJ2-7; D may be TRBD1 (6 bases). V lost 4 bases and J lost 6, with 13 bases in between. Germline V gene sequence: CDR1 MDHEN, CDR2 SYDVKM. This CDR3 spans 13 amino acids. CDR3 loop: CASSSPDSVEQYF. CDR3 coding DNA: TGTGCCAGCAGTTCTCCGGACAGCGTCGAGCAGTACTTC.

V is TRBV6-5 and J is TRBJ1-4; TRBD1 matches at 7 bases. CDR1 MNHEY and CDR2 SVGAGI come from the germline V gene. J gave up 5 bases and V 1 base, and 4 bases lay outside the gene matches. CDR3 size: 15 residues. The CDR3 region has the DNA TGTGCCAGCAGTTACTACGGACAGGAGAATGAAAAACTGTTTTTT. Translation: CASSYYGQENEKLFF.

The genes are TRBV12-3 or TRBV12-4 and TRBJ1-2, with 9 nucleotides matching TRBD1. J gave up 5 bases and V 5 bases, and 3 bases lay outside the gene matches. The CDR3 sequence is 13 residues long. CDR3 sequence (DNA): TGTGCCAGCAGTCCGGGACAGGGATATGGCTACACCTTC. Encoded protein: CASSPGQGYGYTF.

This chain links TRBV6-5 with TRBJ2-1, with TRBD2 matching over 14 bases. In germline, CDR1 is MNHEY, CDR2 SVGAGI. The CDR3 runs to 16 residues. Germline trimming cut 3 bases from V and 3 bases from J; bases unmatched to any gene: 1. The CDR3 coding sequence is TGTGCCAGCAGTTATGGGACTAGCGGGGGCTACAATGAGCAGTTCTTC. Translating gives CASSYGTSGGYNEQFF.

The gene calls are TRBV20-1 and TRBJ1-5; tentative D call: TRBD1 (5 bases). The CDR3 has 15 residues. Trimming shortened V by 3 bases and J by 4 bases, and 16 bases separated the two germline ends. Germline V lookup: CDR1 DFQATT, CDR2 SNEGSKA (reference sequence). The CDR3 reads CSASSAGSTNQPQHF. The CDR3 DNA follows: TGCAGTGCTAGTTCCGCAGGGTCTACGAATCAGCCCCAGCATTTT.

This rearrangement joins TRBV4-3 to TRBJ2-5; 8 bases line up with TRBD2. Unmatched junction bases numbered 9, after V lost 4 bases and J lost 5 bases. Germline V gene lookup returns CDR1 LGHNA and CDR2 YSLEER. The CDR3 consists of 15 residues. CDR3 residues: CASSLRTSLGETQYF. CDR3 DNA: TGCGCCAGCAGCCTAAGGACTAGCCTTGGGGAGACCCAGTACTTC.

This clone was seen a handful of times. The chain's CDR3 is CSRTRKWDYEQYF. The CDR3 DNA reads TGCAGCCGGACACGCAAGTGGGACTACGAGCAGTACTTC. The rearrangement links TRBV29-1 to TRBJ2-7; possibly TRBD1 for D (5 bases). The V gene's germline CDR1 is SQVTM and CDR2 ANQGSEA. The V end lost 8 bases, the J end lost 3 bases, and 17 bases lay between the germline ends. The CDR3 runs to 13 residues.

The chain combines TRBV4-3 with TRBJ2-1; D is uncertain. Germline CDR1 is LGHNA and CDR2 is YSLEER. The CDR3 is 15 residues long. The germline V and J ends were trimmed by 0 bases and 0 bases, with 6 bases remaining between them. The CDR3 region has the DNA TGCGCCAGCAGCCAAGATGAGAGCTCCTACAATGAGCAGTTCTTC. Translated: CASSQDESSYNEQFF.